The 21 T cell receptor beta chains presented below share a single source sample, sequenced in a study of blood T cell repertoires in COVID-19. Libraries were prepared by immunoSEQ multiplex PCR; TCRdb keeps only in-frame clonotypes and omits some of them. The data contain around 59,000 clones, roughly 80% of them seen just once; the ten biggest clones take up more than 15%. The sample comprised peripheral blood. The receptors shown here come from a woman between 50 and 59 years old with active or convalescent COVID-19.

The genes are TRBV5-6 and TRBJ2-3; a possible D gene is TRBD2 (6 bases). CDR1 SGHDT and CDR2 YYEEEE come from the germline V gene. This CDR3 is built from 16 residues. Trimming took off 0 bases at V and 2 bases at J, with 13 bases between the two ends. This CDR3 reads CASSLGLGTATDTQYF. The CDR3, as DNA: TGTGCCAGCAGCTTGGGCCTCGGGACTGCCACAGATACGCAGTATTTT.

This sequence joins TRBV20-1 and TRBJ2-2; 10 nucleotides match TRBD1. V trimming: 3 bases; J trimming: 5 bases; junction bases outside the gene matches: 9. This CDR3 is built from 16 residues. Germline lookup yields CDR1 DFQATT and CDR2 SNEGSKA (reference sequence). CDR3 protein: CSASPPGQGKTGELFF. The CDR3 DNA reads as TGCAGTGCTAGTCCTCCGGGACAGGGGAAGACCGGGGAGCTGTTTTTT.

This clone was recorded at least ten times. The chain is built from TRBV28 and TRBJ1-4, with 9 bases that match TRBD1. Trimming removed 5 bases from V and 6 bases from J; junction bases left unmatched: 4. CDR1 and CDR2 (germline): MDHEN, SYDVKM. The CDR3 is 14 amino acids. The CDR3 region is CASSQQGAHEKLFF. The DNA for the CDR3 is TGTGCCAGCAGTCAACAGGGGGCGCATGAAAAACTGTTTTTT.

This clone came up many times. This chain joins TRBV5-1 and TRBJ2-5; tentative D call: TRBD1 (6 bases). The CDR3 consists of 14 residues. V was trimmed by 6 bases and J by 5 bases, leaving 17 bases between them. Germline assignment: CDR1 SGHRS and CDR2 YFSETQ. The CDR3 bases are TGCGCCAGCACCTGGCGGGCAGGGGCGGAGACCCAGTACTTC. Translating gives CASTWRAGAETQYF.

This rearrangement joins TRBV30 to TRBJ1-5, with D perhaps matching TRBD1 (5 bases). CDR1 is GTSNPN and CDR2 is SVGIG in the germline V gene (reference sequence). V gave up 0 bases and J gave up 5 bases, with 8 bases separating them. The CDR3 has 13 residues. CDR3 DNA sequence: TGTGCCTGGAGTGTCCGGGGGGATCAGCCCCAGCATTTT. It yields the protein CAWSVRGDQPQHF.

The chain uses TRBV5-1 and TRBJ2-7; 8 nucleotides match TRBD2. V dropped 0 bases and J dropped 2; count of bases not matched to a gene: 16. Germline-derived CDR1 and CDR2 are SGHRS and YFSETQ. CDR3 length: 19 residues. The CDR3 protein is CASSLGAAGTSVFAYEQYF. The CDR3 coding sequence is TGCGCCAGCAGCTTGGGGGCAGCCGGGACTAGTGTTTTCGCCTACGAGCAGTACTTC.

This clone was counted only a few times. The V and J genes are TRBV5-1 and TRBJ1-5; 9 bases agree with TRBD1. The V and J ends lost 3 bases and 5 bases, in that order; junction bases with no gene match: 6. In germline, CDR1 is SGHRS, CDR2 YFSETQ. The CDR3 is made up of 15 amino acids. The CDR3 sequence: CASSSGTGTHQPQHF. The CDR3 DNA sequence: TGCGCCAGCAGCTCCGGGACAGGGACTCATCAGCCCCAGCATTTT.

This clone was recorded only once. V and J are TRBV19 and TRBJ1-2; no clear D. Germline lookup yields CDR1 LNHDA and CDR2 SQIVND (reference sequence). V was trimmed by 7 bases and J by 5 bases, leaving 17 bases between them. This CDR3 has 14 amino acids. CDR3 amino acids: CASNPSVQPYGYTF. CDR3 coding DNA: TGTGCCAGTAACCCAAGCGTTCAGCCGTATGGCTACACCTTC.

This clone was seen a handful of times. The CDR3 is CASRGERNRANEQFF. In DNA, the CDR3 is TGTGCCAGCAGAGGGGAGAGAAACAGGGCCAATGAGCAGTTCTTC. The chain employs TRBV2 and TRBJ2-1; weak D call: TRBD1 (6 bases). This CDR3 is 15 amino acids long. The germline V gene has CDR1 SNHLY and CDR2 FYNNEI. The V gene lost 6 bases and the J gene lost 6 bases, with 18 bases spanning the gap.

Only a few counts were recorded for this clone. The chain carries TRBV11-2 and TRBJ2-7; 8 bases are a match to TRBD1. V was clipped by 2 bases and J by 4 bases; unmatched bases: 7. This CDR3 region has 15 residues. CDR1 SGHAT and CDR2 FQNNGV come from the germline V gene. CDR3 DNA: TGTGCCAGCAGCTTACCCGGACAGGGCTGGTACGAGCAGTACTTC. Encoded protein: CASSLPGQGWYEQYF.

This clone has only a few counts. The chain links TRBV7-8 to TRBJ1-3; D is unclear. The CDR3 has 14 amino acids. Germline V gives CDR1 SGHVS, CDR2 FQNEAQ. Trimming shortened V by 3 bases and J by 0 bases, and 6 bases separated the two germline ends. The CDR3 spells CASSFEASGNTIYF. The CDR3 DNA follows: TGTGCCAGCAGCTTTGAAGCCTCTGGAAACACCATATATTTT.

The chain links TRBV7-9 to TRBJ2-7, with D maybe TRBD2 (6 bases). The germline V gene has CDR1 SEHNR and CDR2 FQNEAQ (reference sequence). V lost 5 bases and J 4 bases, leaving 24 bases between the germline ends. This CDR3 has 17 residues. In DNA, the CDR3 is TGTGCCAGCAGCCAATTAGGGTCAGAAGCGGGTACGTACGAGCAGTACTTC. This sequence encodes CASSQLGSEAGTYEQYF.

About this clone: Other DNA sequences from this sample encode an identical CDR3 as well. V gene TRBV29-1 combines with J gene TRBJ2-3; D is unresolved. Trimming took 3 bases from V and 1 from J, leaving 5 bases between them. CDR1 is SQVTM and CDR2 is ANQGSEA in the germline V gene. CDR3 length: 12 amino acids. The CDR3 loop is CSVDPGTDTQYF. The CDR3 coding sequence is TGCAGCGTTGATCCGGGCACAGATACGCAGTATTTT.

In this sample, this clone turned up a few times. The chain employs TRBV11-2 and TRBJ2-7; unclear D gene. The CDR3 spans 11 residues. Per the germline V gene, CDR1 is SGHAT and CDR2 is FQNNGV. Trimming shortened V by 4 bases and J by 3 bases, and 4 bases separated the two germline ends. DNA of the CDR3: TGTGCCAGCAGCTCCTTCTACGAGCAGTACTTC. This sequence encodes CASSSFYEQYF.

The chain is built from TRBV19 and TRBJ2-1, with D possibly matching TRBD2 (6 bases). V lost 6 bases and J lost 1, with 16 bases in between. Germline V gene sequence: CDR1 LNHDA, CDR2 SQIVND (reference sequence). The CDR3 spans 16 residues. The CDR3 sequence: CASRGPAGRSYNEQFF. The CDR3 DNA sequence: TGTGCCAGTAGGGGACCGGCAGGGAGGTCCTACAATGAGCAGTTCTTC.

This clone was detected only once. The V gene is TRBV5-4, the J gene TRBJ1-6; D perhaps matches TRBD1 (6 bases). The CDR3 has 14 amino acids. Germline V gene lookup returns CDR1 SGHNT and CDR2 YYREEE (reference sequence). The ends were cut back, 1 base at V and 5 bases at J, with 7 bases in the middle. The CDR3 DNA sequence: TGTGCCAGCAGCTTGACAGGGAATAATTCACCCCTCCACTTT. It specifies CASSLTGNNSPLHF.

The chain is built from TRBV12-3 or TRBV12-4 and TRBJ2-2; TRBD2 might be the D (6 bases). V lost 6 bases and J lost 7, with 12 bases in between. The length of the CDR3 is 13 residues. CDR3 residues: CASSMSGRGELFF. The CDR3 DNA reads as TGTGCCAGCAGCATGAGCGGGCGCGGGGAGCTGTTTTTT.

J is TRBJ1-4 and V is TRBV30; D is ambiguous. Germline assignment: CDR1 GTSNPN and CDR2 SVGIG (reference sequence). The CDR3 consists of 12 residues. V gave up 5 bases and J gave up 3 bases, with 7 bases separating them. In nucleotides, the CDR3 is TGTGCCTGGTCGCGGTCTAATGAAAAACTGTTTTTT. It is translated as CAWSRSNEKLFF.

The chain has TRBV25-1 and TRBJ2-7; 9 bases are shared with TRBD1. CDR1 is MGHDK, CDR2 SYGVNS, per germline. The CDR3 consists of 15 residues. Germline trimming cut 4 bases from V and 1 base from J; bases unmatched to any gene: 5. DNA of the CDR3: TGTGCCAGCAGTGCTTGGGGACAGGGATCCTACGAGCAGTACTTC. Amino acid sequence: CASSAWGQGSYEQYF.

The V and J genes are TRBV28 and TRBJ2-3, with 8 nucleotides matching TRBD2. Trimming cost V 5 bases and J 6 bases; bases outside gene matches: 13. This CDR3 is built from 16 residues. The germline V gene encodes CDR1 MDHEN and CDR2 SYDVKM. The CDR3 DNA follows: TGTGCCAGCAGTCGGGGGACTAGTTGGGGGCGTGATACGCAGTATTTT. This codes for CASSRGTSWGRDTQYF. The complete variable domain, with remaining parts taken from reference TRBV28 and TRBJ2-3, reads DVKVTQSSRYLVKRTGEKVFLECVQDMDHENMFWYRQDPGLGLRLIYFSYDVKMKEKGDIPEGYSVSREKKERFSLILESASTNQTSMYLCASSRGTSWGRDTQYFGPGTRLTVL.

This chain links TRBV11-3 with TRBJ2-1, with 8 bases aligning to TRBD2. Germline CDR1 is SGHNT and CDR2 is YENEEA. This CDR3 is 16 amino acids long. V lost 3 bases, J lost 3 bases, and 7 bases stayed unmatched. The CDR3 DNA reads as TGTGCCAGCAGCTTCACTAGCGGAGTTTTCTACAATGAGCAGTTCTTC. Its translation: CASSFTSGVFYNEQFF.